This T cell receptor beta chain was found in a study of regulatory T cells in long-lasting Graves disease. Whole-study results and caveats: Few sampled subjects may have lowered accuracy.

Germline values: CDR1 KGHSH, CDR2 LQKENI. V lost 5 bases to trimming and J lost 2 bases, with 8 bases between them. The CDR3 loop spans 13 amino acids. Time point meaning: newly diagnosed GD, antithyroid drugs for less than 3 months. The TCR library used RNA extracted from PBMCs. This clonotype has a count of ten or more. The antigen remains undetermined. In building TCR beta libraries, iRepertoire HTBI primers were used together with Arm-PCR of CDR3 regions. Authors' processing steps: Throughout the samples, researchers identified 60 to 70 TRBV and around 15 TRBJ segments. TCRdb re-called the multiplex PCR reads through MiXCR, storing one row per CDR3 protein. Here the V and J calls rest on TCRdb's processing, not on the authors' analysis. The data show around 450,000 distinct CDR3 sequences, approximately 15% seen once. These data also formed part of another study, on T cells in Graves' hyperthyroidism and ophthalmopathy.

This specimen consisted of peripheral blood mononuclear cells (PBMCs), obtained at new diagnosis, from a patient treated with antithyroid drugs. The TCR comes from a woman in her twenties or thirties with Graves disease. The chain uses TRBV18 and TRBJ2-3; perhaps TRBD2 as D (6 bases). Here the CDR3 reads CASSGGITDTQYF. CDR3 nucleotides: TGTGCCAGCTCAGGCGGGATCACAGATACGCAGTATTTT.